The 20 T cell receptor beta chains below were found in one sample sequenced in a study of shared clonotypes between healthy human individuals. This table comes from immunoSEQ multiplex PCR, and its TCRdb copy is limited to in-frame clones, with some not included. The sample lists about 2.4 million clones, approximately 94% occurring once. The source material was naive CD4+ T cells from PBMCs. As for subset: CD45RA+ positively selected. All receptors come from a man aged 18 to 30 in good health. Some clones in this sample may be carry-over from other donors' samples.

The chain carries TRBV5-8 and TRBJ2-7; D gene ambiguous. Germline loops: CDR1 SGHTS, CDR2 YDEGEE. This CDR3 has 13 residues. Trimming took off 0 bases at V and 3 bases at J, with 7 bases between the two ends. CDR3 amino acids: CASSLGLHYEQYF. The CDR3 nucleotides are TGTGCCAGCAGCTTGGGTCTTCACTACGAGCAGTACTTC.

The rearrangement uses TRBV15 and TRBJ2-6; D gene uncertain. Per germline, CDR1 LNHNV and CDR2 YYDKDF (reference sequence). The CDR3 has 17 amino acids. Between the trimmed V and J ends, which lost 4 bases and 2 bases, there was a span of 15 bases. CDR3 DNA sequence: TGTGCCACCAGCACCCCCTCCTACTCGCCTGGGGCCAACGTCCTGACTTTC. The encoded protein is CATSTPSYSPGANVLTF.

The DNA of the CDR3 is TGTGCCAGCAGCTTTCCTCGGGGGCAGACTAATTCACCCCTCCACTTT. Its protein product is CASSFPRGQTNSPLHF. This chain joins TRBV7-9 and TRBJ1-6; maybe TRBD1 (6 bases). CDR1 and CDR2 (germline): SEHNR, FQNEAQ (reference sequence). V lost 3 bases, J lost 6 bases, and 15 bases lay in between. CDR3 length: 16 residues.

The chain recombines TRBV2 with TRBJ1-4; TRBD1 aligns across 8 bases. V shed 5 bases and J 7 bases; nucleotides not matched to a gene: 6. CDR3 length equals 14 residues. In germline, CDR1 is SNHLY, CDR2 FYNNEI. The CDR3 sequence is CASSRTGPIEKLFF. The CDR3 DNA is TGTGCCAGCAGTCGGACAGGGCCTATTGAAAAACTGTTTTTT.

The CDR3 bases are TGTGCCAGCAGCTTAAGGGTGGATGGCTACACCTTC. Its translation: CASSLRVDGYTF. V is TRBV5-6 and J is TRBJ1-2, with D hard to call. CDR1 and CDR2 (germline): SGHDT, YYEEEE. This CDR3 region has 12 residues. Trimming cost V 2 bases and J 6 bases, with 8 bases left between them.

V and J are TRBV6-5 and TRBJ2-5, with 8 positions matching TRBD2. The CDR3 contains 16 residues. With V trimmed by 0 bases and J by 1 base, 4 bases remained unmatched. Germline CDR1 and CDR2: MNHEY and SVGAGI. The chain's CDR3 is CASSYSSAGGQETQYF. The DNA of the CDR3 is TGTGCCAGCAGTTACTCGAGTGCGGGGGGCCAAGAGACCCAGTACTTC.

This chain connects TRBV7-3 to TRBJ2-7, with 9 bases matching TRBD1. CDR1 SGHTA and CDR2 FQGTGA come from the germline V gene. V lost 3 bases and J lost 6; bases outside the gene matches: 3. The CDR3 extends over 13 amino acids. The CDR3 DNA is TGTGCCAGCAGCTTCGGACAGGGGCGCGAGCAGTACTTC. Protein product: CASSFGQGREQYF.

About this clone: Other DNA sequences in this specimen translate into the identical CDR3. The chain recombines TRBV6-5 with TRBJ1-1; 8 bases map to TRBD1. Germline CDR1 and CDR2: MNHEY and SVGAGI. V was pared by 6 bases and J by 4 bases, with 4 bases of the junction left unmatched. CDR3 length: 13 residues. The DNA for the CDR3 is TGTGCCAGCAGAATCACAGGGGGCACTGAAGCTTTCTTT. Its translation is CASRITGGTEAFF.

This rearrangement joins TRBV4-1 to TRBJ2-5; tentatively, D is TRBD1 or TRBD2 (5 bases each). The V end was cut by 2 bases, the J end by 5 bases, with 24 bases between. This CDR3 comprises 18 residues. CDR1 MGHRA and CDR2 YSYEKL come from the germline V gene. The CDR3 sequence: CASSQLGTAYLPGETQYF. The CDR3 nucleotides are TGCGCCAGCAGCCAACTGGGGACCGCTTACCTCCCAGGGGAGACCCAGTACTTC.

V is TRBV7-9 and J is TRBJ2-7, with a weak D call TRBD2 (5 bases). Germline values: CDR1 SEHNR, CDR2 FQNEAQ (reference sequence). The V end lost 5 bases, the J end lost 7 bases, and 24 bases lay between the germline ends. The CDR3 consists of 16 residues. The CDR3 DNA is TGTGCCAGCAGCCTTATCCGGGCCCCAACTCCGGGGGAGCAGTACTTC. This encodes CASSLIRAPTPGEQYF.

This clone was detected only once. The rearrangement joins TRBV21-1 to TRBJ2-3; TRBD1 is the table's D call and was not checked against the DNA. TRBV21-1 is termed a pseudogene. This CDR3 is built from 16 residues. The DNA of the CDR3 is TGTGCCAGCAGCAAAGATTGGACAGGAGCCGGAGATACGCAGTATTTT. Residues: CASSKDWTGAGDTQYF.

With respect to this clone: The sample carries other DNA sequences with the same CDR3. This chain connects TRBV5-1 to TRBJ2-7; 8 nucleotides match TRBD1. The V gene end was trimmed by 0 bases and the J gene end by 2 bases; junction bases not matched to a gene: 4. This CDR3 region has 15 residues. From germline, CDR1 is SGHRS and CDR2 YFSETQ. As DNA, the CDR3 is TGCGCCAGCAGCTTGGCTGCAGGGGGCCCCTACGAGCAGTACTTC. Amino acids: CASSLAAGGPYEQYF.

The V call is TRBV18, the J call TRBJ2-7, with D perhaps being TRBD1 or TRBD2 (5 bases each). The CDR3 covers 13 residues. V was shortened by 0 bases and J by 5 bases, with 8 bases between the two germline ends. Germline V lookup: CDR1 KGHSH, CDR2 LQKENI. This CDR3 reads CASSPPGTHEQYF. The DNA for the CDR3 is TGTGCCAGCTCACCACCGGGGACGCACGAGCAGTACTTC.

The CDR3 spells CASSQAPGTSPHEQYF. The CDR3 DNA is TGTGCCAGCAGCCAAGCCCCCGGGACTAGCCCCCACGAGCAGTACTTC. This chain uses TRBV4-2 with TRBJ2-7; 9 bases fit TRBD2. Germline lookup yields CDR1 LGHNA and CDR2 YNFKEQ. The CDR3 length is 16 residues. V shed 1 base, J shed 5 bases, and the junction held 9 bases outside the gene matches.

The V call is TRBV5-1, the J call TRBJ2-1; the match to TRBD2 covers 10 bases. After removal of 2 bases from V and 7 bases from J, the junction contained 6 bases not matched to a gene. This CDR3 spans 15 amino acids. Germline CDR1 and CDR2: SGHRS and YFSETQ. The CDR3 protein is CASSFLAGAMNEQFF. The CDR3, as DNA: TGCGCCAGCAGCTTCCTAGCGGGGGCGATGAATGAGCAGTTCTTC.

Turning to this clone: Other nucleotide sequences from this sample produce the same CDR3. V gene TRBV28 combines with J gene TRBJ2-7, with D possibly being TRBD1 (6 bases). Trimming shortened V by 6 bases and J by 3 bases, and 12 bases separated the two germline ends. The CDR3 loop spans 13 amino acids. Germline V lookup: CDR1 MDHEN, CDR2 SYDVKM. The CDR3 nucleotides are TGTGCCAGCAGCAGGGGCCCCAGCTACGAGCAGTACTTC. This gives the protein CASSRGPSYEQYF.

This chain joins TRBV4-2 and TRBJ2-6; 7 nucleotides align to TRBD2. The V and J ends lost 4 bases and 2 bases, in that order; junction bases with no gene match: 11. CDR1 and CDR2 from the germline V gene are LGHNA and YNFKEQ. This CDR3 has 18 residues. The CDR3 DNA follows: TGTGCCAGCAGCCCGCGTGGGGGGGGACCGACTGGGGCCAACGTCCTGACTTTC. It is translated as CASSPRGGGPTGANVLTF.

The chain combines TRBV10-3 with TRBJ1-1; TRBD1 agrees at 7 bases. Per germline, CDR1 ENHRY and CDR2 SYGVKD. The V and J ends lost 9 bases and 5 bases, in that order; junction bases with no gene match: 9. CDR3 length equals 13 residues. Here the CDR3 reads CAMRDRSDTEAFF. The CDR3 DNA is TGTGCCATGCGGGACAGAAGTGATACTGAAGCTTTCTTT.

This chain links TRBV10-3 with TRBJ2-1; tentative D call: TRBD2 (6 bases). The CDR3 contains 15 residues. V dropped 4 bases and J dropped 8 bases, with 18 bases sitting between them. Germline-derived CDR1 and CDR2 are ENHRY and SYGVKD. The CDR3 loop is CAISVGVGSLDEQFF. For the CDR3, the DNA is TGTGCCATCAGTGTAGGAGTCGGGAGTTTGGATGAGCAGTTCTTC.

Points on this clone: This CDR3 is also generated by other DNA sequences in the sample. V is TRBV9 and J is TRBJ2-7, with 8 bases that match TRBD1. CDR1 SGDLS and CDR2 YYNGEE come from the germline V gene. There are 15 residues in the CDR3. J was trimmed by 0 bases and V by 2 bases; bases with no gene match: 4. CDR3: CASSVGTGGSYEQYF. The CDR3 DNA reads TGTGCCAGCAGCGTGGGGACAGGAGGCTCCTACGAGCAGTACTTC.